A selection of T cell receptor beta chains follows, all from one sample in a study of spatial heterogeneity in lung cancer. TCRdb reprocessed the 5' RACE reads via MiXCR and lists one record per CDR3 protein. Seen here are roughly 39,000 distinct CDR3 sequences, 7.5% observed once, and the top ten hold 28%. This specimen consisted of PBMCs, obtained at surgery. These receptors were obtained from a male donor with early-stage non-small cell lung cancer. Each CDR3 is given with its conserved first and last residue. Fields, in order: V gene, D gene, clone size, J gene, CDR3 DNA, CDR3 protein. D genes are given only for firm matches. Some rows mark clone size as missing; the rest say once, few, many or name a class of expanded clone.

V: TRBV9; D: NA; size: many; J: TRBJ2-2; DNA: TGTGCCAGCAGCGTAGAGAACGGGGAGCTGTTTTTT; CDR3: CASSVENGELFF
V: TRBV11-2; D: NA; size: NA; J: TRBJ2-7; DNA: TGTGCCAGCAGCTTAGGGAGCTACTCCTACGAGCAGTACTTC; CDR3: CASSLGSYSYEQYF
V: TRBV20-1; D: TRBD2; size: many; J: TRBJ2-7; DNA: TGCAGTGCTCCTAGTATAGCGGGGAAGAAGTACGAGCAGTACTTC; CDR3: CSAPSIAGKKYEQYF
V: TRBV6-1; D: NA; size: many; J: TRBJ2-4; DNA: TGTGCCAGCAGTGAAGCTTTGTCCGCAGGCAAAAACATTCAGTACTTC; CDR3: CASSEALSAGKNIQYF
V: TRBV12-3/TRBV12-4; D: TRBD2; size: many; J: TRBJ2-5; DNA: TGTGCCAGCAGTCTCGGACTAGCCGGGTACGAGACCCAGTACTTC; CDR3: CASSLGLAGYETQYF
V: TRBV18; D: NA; size: many; J: TRBJ1-4; DNA: TGTGCCAGCTCACCATATAATGAAAAACTGTTTTTT; CDR3: CASSPYNEKLFF
V: TRBV18; D: NA; size: many; J: TRBJ1-1; DNA: TGTGCCAGCTCATCAGGGTATGGGAACACTGAAGCTTTCTTT; CDR3: CASSSGYGNTEAFF
V: TRBV6-4; D: NA; size: NA; J: TRBJ2-7; DNA: TGTGCCACCCCGGGGTCCTACGAGCAGTACTTC; CDR3: CATPGSYEQYF
V: TRBV2; D: TRBD2; size: many; J: TRBJ2-5; DNA: TGTGCCAGCGGAAACCGGGACTACCAGACCCAGTACTTC; CDR3: CASGNRDYQTQYF
V: TRBV19; D: NA; size: NA; J: TRBJ1-5; DNA: TGTGCCAGTAGTATAGTAGGATTTGATCAGCCCCAGCATTTT; CDR3: CASSIVGFDQPQHF
V: TRBV24-1; D: NA; size: many; J: TRBJ2-1; DNA: TGTGCCACCAGTCGGAAAGCCAATGAGCAGTTCTTC; CDR3: CATSRKANEQFF
V: TRBV6-2/TRBV6-3; D: NA; size: many; J: TRBJ2-7; DNA: TGTGCCAGCAGTTCGGGGGACTACGAGCAGTACTTC; CDR3: CASSSGDYEQYF
V: TRBV7-9; D: NA; size: many; J: TRBJ1-6; DNA: TGTGCCAGCAGCCTAACTGACAGTAATTCACCCCTCCACTTT; CDR3: CASSLTDSNSPLHF
V: TRBV24-1; D: NA; size: many; J: TRBJ1-5; DNA: TGTGCCACCAGTGTAGGGGCTAATCAGCCCCAGCATTTT; CDR3: CATSVGANQPQHF
V: TRBV7-2; D: NA; size: many; J: TRBJ1-1; DNA: TGTGCCAGCAGCCCGGGAACTGGGGGGCTCGCTGAAGCTTTCTTT; CDR3: CASSPGTGGLAEAFF
V: TRBV12-5; D: NA; size: NA; J: TRBJ1-5; DNA: TGTGCTAGTGGTCTTACCAGGGGTAGCAATCAGCCCCAGCATTTT; CDR3: CASGLTRGSNQPQHF
V: TRBV7-2; D: TRBD1; size: few; J: TRBJ1-3; DNA: TGTGCCAGCAGCACGCGGACAGGGTCTGGAAACACCATATATTTT; CDR3: CASSTRTGSGNTIYF
V: TRBV4-3; D: NA; size: many; J: TRBJ1-2; DNA: TGCGCCAGCAGCCAAGGATATCAGGTTAACTATGGCTACACCTTC; CDR3: CASSQGYQVNYGYTF